This T cell receptor (beta chain) was captured by sequencing in a study of primary melanoma T cells and metastatic recurrence. Study outcomes and limitations: Combined with tumor thickness, T-cell fraction reportedly beat other histopathological additions.

Notes on this clone: No antigen is known for it.

Assay used: immunoSEQ multiplex PCR; TCRdb lists only in-frame clones, some missing. The sample records about 230 clones, more than 70% being singletons. Looked up from germline, CDR1 is SGHNT and CDR2 is YENEEA. V shed 0 bases and J shed 10 bases, with 16 bases lying between them. The CDR3 contains 15 residues. The TCR originated in a human donor with melanoma. The genes are TRBV11-3 and TRBJ2-1; D perhaps matches TRBD1 (5 bases). The specimen sequenced was melanoma tumor tissue. The DNA of the CDR3 is TGTGCCAGCAGCTTAGAAGTGTTAGGGGCTGGGGAGCAGTTCTTC. It yields the protein CASSLEVLGAGEQFF.